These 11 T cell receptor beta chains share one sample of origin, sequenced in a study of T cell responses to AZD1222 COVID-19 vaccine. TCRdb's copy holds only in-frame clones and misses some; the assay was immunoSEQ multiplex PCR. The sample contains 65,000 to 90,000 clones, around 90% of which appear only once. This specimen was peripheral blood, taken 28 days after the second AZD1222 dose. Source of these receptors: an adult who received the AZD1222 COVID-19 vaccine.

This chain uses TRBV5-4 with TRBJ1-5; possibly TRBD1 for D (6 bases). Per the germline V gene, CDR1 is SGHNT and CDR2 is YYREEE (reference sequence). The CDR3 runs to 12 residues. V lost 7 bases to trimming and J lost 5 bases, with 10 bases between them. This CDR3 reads CASGTPDQPQHF. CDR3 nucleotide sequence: TGTGCCAGCGGGACACCGGATCAGCCCCAGCATTTT.

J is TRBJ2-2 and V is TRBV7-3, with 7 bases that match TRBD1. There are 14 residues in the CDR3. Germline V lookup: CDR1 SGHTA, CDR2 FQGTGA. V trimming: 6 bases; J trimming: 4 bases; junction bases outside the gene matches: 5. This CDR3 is CASRAQGTTGELFF. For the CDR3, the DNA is TGTGCCAGCAGGGCACAGGGGACCACCGGGGAGCTGTTTTTT.

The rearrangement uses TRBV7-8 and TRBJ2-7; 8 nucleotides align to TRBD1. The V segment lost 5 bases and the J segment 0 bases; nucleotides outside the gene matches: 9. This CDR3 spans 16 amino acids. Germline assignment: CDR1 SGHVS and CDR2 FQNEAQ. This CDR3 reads CASSRFSGQASYEQYF. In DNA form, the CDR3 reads TGTGCCAGCAGCCGCTTTTCGGGACAGGCCTCCTACGAGCAGTACTTC.

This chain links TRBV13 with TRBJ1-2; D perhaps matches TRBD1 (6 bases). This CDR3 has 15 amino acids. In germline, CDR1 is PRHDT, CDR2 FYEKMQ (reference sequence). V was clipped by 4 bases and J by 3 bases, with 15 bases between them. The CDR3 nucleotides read TGTGCCAGCAGCTCCCGGGGGGGGGCTTACTATGGCTACACCTTC. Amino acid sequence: CASSSRGGAYYGYTF.

The CDR3 DNA reads as TGTGCCAGCAGCTGGAGGGACAGAAACACCATATATTTT. Translated, it gives CASSWRDRNTIYF. This chain connects TRBV16 to TRBJ1-3; perhaps TRBD1 as D (6 bases). Looked up from germline, CDR1 is KGHSY and CDR2 is FQNENV. Trimming left V 5 bases short and J 5 bases short, with 10 bases between. The CDR3 runs to 13 residues.

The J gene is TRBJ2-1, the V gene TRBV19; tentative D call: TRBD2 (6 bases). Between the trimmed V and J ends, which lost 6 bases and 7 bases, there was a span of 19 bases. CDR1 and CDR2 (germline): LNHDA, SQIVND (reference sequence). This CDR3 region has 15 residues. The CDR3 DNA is TGTGCCAGTAGGCCTCACCGGGACTTTTTGAATGAGCAGTTCTTC. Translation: CASRPHRDFLNEQFF. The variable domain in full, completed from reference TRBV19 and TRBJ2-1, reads DGGITQSPKYLFRKEGQNVTLSCEQNLNHDAMYWYRQDPGQGLRLIYYSQIVNDFQKGDIAEGYSVSREKKESFPLTVTSAQKNPTAFYLCASRPHRDFLNEQFFGPGTRLTVL.

The CDR3 DNA reads as TGTGCCAGCTTCTCGGGCTCTGGAAACACCATATATTTT. Amino acids: CASFSGSGNTIYF. The chain couples TRBV6-6 to TRBJ1-3; D ambiguous. The V gene's germline CDR1 is MNHNY and CDR2 SVGAGI (reference sequence). This CDR3 contains 13 residues. Trimming removed 8 bases from V and 0 bases from J, with 8 bases in between.

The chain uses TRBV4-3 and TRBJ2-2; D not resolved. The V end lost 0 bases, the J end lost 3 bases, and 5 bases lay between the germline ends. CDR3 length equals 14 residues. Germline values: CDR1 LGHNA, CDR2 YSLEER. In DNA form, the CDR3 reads TGCGCCAGCAGCCAAGACGGTGACACCGGGGAGCTGTTTTTT. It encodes CASSQDGDTGELFF.

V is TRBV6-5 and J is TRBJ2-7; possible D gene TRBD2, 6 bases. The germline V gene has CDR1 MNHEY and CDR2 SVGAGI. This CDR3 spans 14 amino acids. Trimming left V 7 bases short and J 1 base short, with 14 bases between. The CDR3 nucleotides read TGTGCCAGCACCCCAAGCGGGCTATCCTACGAGCAGTACTTC. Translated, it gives CASTPSGLSYEQYF.

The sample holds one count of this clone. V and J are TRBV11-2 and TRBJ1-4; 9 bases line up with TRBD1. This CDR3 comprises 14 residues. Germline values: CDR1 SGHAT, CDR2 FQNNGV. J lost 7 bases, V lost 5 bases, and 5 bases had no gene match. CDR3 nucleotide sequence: TGTGCCAGCAGCCGGGGACAGGGTAGTGAAAAACTGTTTTTT. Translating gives CASSRGQGSEKLFF.

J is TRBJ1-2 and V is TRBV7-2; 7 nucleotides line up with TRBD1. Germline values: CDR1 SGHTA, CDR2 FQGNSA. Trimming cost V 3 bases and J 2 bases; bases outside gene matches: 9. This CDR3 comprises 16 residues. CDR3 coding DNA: TGTGCCAGCAGCTTGGACAGGTGGGGTTCAAACTATGGCTACACCTTC. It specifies CASSLDRWGSNYGYTF.